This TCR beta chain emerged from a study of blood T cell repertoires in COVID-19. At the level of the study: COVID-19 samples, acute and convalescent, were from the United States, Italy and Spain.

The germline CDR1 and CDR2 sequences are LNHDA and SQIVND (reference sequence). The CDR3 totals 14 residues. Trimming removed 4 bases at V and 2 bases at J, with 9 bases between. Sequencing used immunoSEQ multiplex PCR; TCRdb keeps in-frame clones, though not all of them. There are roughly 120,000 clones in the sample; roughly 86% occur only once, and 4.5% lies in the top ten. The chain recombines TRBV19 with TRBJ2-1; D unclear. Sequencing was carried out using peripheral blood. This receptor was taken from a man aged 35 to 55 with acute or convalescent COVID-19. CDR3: CASSREAAYNEQFF. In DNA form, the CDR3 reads TGTGCCAGTAGTAGAGAGGCCGCCTACAATGAGCAGTTCTTC.